The 11 T cell receptor beta chains below come from one sample, sequenced in a study of OX40 agonist ivuxolimab in advanced cancers. Method: immunoSEQ multiplex PCR; TCRdb's copy keeps in-frame clones and lacks some. The sample holds about 24,000 clones, more than 80% seen once. The sequencing used CD4+ or CD8+ T cells sorted from blood, collected in a trial of the OX40 agonist ivuxolimab. The source of these receptors is an adult with an advanced solid tumor such as melanoma, head and neck, liver or kidney cancer.

The V and J genes are TRBV6-4 and TRBJ2-1, with 9 bases lining up with TRBD2. CDR3 length: 14 amino acids. V shed 2 bases and J 10 bases; nucleotides not matched to a gene: 6. CDR1 is MRHNA, CDR2 SNTAGT, per germline. CDR3 amino acids: CASSDPFSGGEQFF. As DNA, the CDR3 is TGTGCCAGCAGTGACCCTTTTAGCGGGGGCGAGCAGTTCTTC.

The rearrangement joins TRBV14 to TRBJ2-5; a possible D gene is TRBD2 (5 bases). The CDR3 consists of 15 residues. V dropped 1 base and J dropped 11 bases, with 20 bases sitting between them. Germline V CDR1 and CDR2: SGHDN, FVKESK. The CDR3 DNA reads TGTGCCAGCAGCCAAGGGACCACCCCACTTTGGGAGCAGTACTTC. It encodes CASSQGTTPLWEQYF.

The chain links TRBV30 to TRBJ1-5, with TRBD1 matching 7 bases. The V and J ends lost 5 bases and 6 bases, in that order; junction bases with no gene match: 7. Germline V lookup: CDR1 GTSNPN, CDR2 SVGIG (reference sequence). The CDR3 length is 13 residues. The CDR3 DNA reads TGTGCCTGGGCCGAGACAGGGAGTCAGCCCCAGCATTTT. Translated, it gives CAWAETGSQPQHF.

The J gene is TRBJ2-3, the V gene TRBV5-1, with 7 bases that match TRBD2. The V segment lost 5 bases and the J segment 0 bases; nucleotides outside the gene matches: 9. CDR3 length equals 16 residues. Looked up from germline, CDR1 is SGHRS and CDR2 is YFSETQ. CDR3 region: CASRSGIAGSTDTQYF. The CDR3 DNA sequence: TGCGCCAGCAGATCCGGAATAGCGGGCAGCACAGATACGCAGTATTTT.

The rearrangement joins TRBV7-2 to TRBJ2-7; D is perhaps TRBD1 or TRBD2 (5 bases each). The V end lost 8 bases, the J end lost 4 bases, and 21 bases lay between the germline ends. Germline CDR1 and CDR2: SGHTA and FQGNSA. The CDR3 runs to 15 residues. The CDR3 nucleotides read TGTGCCAGCCAATACCCGGGACGGCCTTGGTACGAGCAGTACTTC. Its translation is CASQYPGRPWYEQYF.

The chain uses TRBV6-5 and TRBJ1-6, with D possibly matching TRBD1 (5 bases). The CDR3 has 15 residues. V dropped 5 bases and J dropped 7 bases, with 15 bases sitting between them. Germline assignment: CDR1 MNHEY and CDR2 SVGAGI. The CDR3 DNA is TGTGCCAGCAGTAAAGGGGCAATACAGAATTCACCCCTCCACTTT. Its translation: CASSKGAIQNSPLHF.

This clone was recorded a few times. The chain has TRBV10-3 and TRBJ2-5, with 13 bases fitting TRBD2. After removal of 5 bases from V and 5 bases from J, the junction contained 8 bases not matched to a gene. Germline CDR1 is ENHRY and CDR2 is SYGVKD. The length of the CDR3 is 16 residues. This CDR3 reads CAISPGTSGTGETQYF. The DNA of the CDR3 is TGTGCCATCAGTCCCGGGACTAGCGGGACCGGGGAGACCCAGTACTTC.

This clone was observed a single time. V is TRBV7-2 and J is TRBJ2-7; 11 nucleotides agree with TRBD2. J lost 4 bases, V lost 5 bases, and 1 base had no gene match. This CDR3 is built from 13 residues. CDR1 and CDR2 from the germline V gene are SGHTA and FQGNSA. The DNA of the CDR3 is TGTGCCAGCAGCAGGACTAGCGGGTACGAGCAGTACTTC. Residues: CASSRTSGYEQYF.

The chain couples TRBV7-2 to TRBJ1-1; TRBD1 agrees at 7 bases. V lost 4 bases, J lost 0 bases, and 11 bases stayed unmatched. The CDR3 runs 17 residues. Germline-derived CDR1 and CDR2 are SGHTA and FQGNSA. The CDR3 is CASSSWYPGQMNTEAFF. DNA of the CDR3: TGTGCCAGCAGCTCCTGGTACCCGGGACAGATGAACACTGAAGCTTTCTTT.

J is TRBJ2-7 and V is TRBV10-3; 13 bases are a match to TRBD2. Germline V gene lookup returns CDR1 ENHRY and CDR2 SYGVKD. The CDR3 extends over 15 amino acids. Trimming at V came to 0 bases and at J to 6 bases, leaving 2 bases not matched to a gene. DNA for the CDR3: TGTGCCATCAGTGAGTCGGGACTAGCGGGACTCGAGCAGTACTTC. This gives the protein CAISESGLAGLEQYF.

V gene TRBV19 combines with J gene TRBJ2-2, with D unclear. V was trimmed by 7 bases and J by 3 bases, leaving 9 bases between them. Germline V gene lookup returns CDR1 LNHDA and CDR2 SQIVND (reference sequence). This CDR3 is built from 13 residues. The CDR3 region has the DNA TGTGCCAGTATGTCCGACGACACCGGGGAGCTGTTTTTT. As protein: CASMSDDTGELFF.